These 14 T cell receptor beta chains were all obtained from the same sample, sequenced in a study of blood T cell repertoires in COVID-19. Profiling relied on immunoSEQ multiplex PCR, and the TCRdb table lists in-frame clones only, not all of them. The table records some 74,000 clones, about 91% of them present only once. The sequenced sample was peripheral blood. These receptors were taken from a woman aged 80 or over with acute or convalescent COVID-19.

The CDR3 reads CASSVTAGVNALSNGEQFF. DNA for the CDR3: TGTGCCAGCAGCGTCACCGCGGGGGTTAACGCCCTGAGTAACGGTGAGCAGTTCTTC. The V gene is TRBV7-9, the J gene TRBJ2-1; 7 positions agree with TRBD2. With V trimmed by 5 bases and J by 9 bases, 25 bases remained unmatched. This CDR3 region has 19 residues. Germline lookup yields CDR1 SEHNR and CDR2 FQNEAQ (reference sequence).

This clone was seen a few times. The V gene is TRBV10-2, the J gene TRBJ2-7, with TRBD2 identical over 14 bases. The CDR3 contains 13 residues. CDR1 and CDR2 from the germline V gene are WSHSY and SAAADI. V lost 10 bases and J lost 7; bases outside the gene matches: 6. The CDR3 loop reads CATGTSGGKEQYF. CDR3 DNA: TGCGCCACCGGGACTAGCGGGGGTAAAGAGCAGTACTTC.

This clone occurred a few times. The gene calls are TRBV10-3 and TRBJ1-5; unclear D gene. The length of the CDR3 is 12 residues. The ends were cut back, 2 bases at V and 11 bases at J, with 10 bases in the middle. CDR1 and CDR2 (germline): ENHRY, SYGVKD. CDR3 amino acids: CAISEGGGAQHF. The CDR3 DNA reads as TGTGCCATCAGTGAGGGAGGTGGGGCCCAGCATTTT.

The V call is TRBV27, the J call TRBJ1-2; no definite D call. V lost 6 bases and J 7 bases, leaving 18 bases between the germline ends. This CDR3 has 14 residues. Germline V gene lookup returns CDR1 MNHEY and CDR2 SMNVEV (reference sequence). The CDR3: CASSQSRGESGYTF. CDR3 coding DNA: TGTGCCAGCAGCCAGAGTCGGGGAGAGAGTGGCTACACCTTC.

The rearrangement joins TRBV5-4 to TRBJ2-7, with 7 bases lining up with TRBD1. From germline, CDR1 is SGHNT and CDR2 YYREEE (reference sequence). Unmatched junction bases numbered 4, after V lost 4 bases and J lost 3 bases. This CDR3 is 13 amino acids long. CDR3 in DNA: TGTGCCAGCAGCCCCCGGACAGGCTACGAGCAGTACTTC. Encoded protein: CASSPRTGYEQYF. The variable domain in full, with the rest retrieved from reference TRBV5-4 and TRBJ2-7, is ETGVTQSPTHLIKTRGQQVTLRCSSQSGHNTVSWYQQALGQGPQFIFQYYREEENGRGNFPPRFSGLQFPNYSSELNVNALELDDSALYLCASSPRTGYEQYFGPGTRLTVT.

This clone was seen only once. The rearrangement joins TRBV5-1 to TRBJ2-1, with TRBD1 matching 7 bases. This CDR3 region has 17 residues. Germline CDR1 SGHRS, CDR2 YFSETQ. V was clipped by 1 base and J by 0 bases; unmatched bases: 7. The CDR3, as DNA: TGCGCCAGCAGCTTGAATAGGAGACAGGGCTCCTACAATGAGCAGTTCTTC. This encodes CASSLNRRQGSYNEQFF.

This clone was observed once. This chain connects TRBV5-4 to TRBJ2-4; D gene ambiguous. The CDR3 runs 14 residues. The germline V gene encodes CDR1 SGHNT and CDR2 YYREEE (reference sequence). V lost 2 bases and J 4 bases, leaving 10 bases between the germline ends. DNA of the CDR3: TGTGCCAGCAGCTTTCCGAACTCTAAAAACATTCAGTACTTC. Protein: CASSFPNSKNIQYF.

This rearrangement joins TRBV2 to TRBJ2-3, with TRBD2 identical over 11 bases. Germline V CDR1 and CDR2: SNHLY, FYNNEI. The CDR3 covers 15 residues. V trimming: 7 bases; J trimming: 6 bases; junction bases outside the gene matches: 9. The CDR3 loop is CASKRSSGGGDTQYF. For the CDR3, the DNA is TGTGCCAGCAAAAGGAGTAGCGGGGGGGGCGATACGCAGTATTTT.

The chain employs TRBV5-5 and TRBJ1-5; 7 nucleotides match TRBD1. V shed 1 base, J shed 1 base, and the junction held 2 bases outside the gene matches. Germline CDR1 reads SGHKS; CDR2 reads YYEKEE (reference sequence). CDR3 length: 15 amino acids. CDR3: CASSLSGGSNQPQHF. Here the CDR3 DNA reads TGTGCCAGCAGCTTGTCAGGGGGAAGCAATCAGCCCCAGCATTTT.

This chain links TRBV6-5 with TRBJ2-1; D remains ambiguous. Germline V gives CDR1 MNHEY, CDR2 SVGAGI. The V and J ends lost 7 bases and 9 bases respectively, with 16 bases between them. The CDR3 runs to 13 residues. This CDR3 reads CASISQSPAEQFF. In nucleotides, the CDR3 is TGTGCCAGCATCTCGCAGTCCCCCGCTGAGCAGTTCTTC.

The V call is TRBV5-1, the J call TRBJ2-7, with TRBD1 identical over 11 bases. This CDR3 has 15 residues. V was clipped by 1 base and J by 6 bases; unmatched bases: 6. Germline CDR1 and CDR2: SGHRS and YFSETQ. The CDR3 here is CASSLNPGQGVEQYF. DNA of the CDR3: TGCGCCAGCAGCTTGAATCCGGGACAGGGGGTCGAGCAGTACTTC.

This clone was seen more than once but under ten times. The J gene is TRBJ1-2, the V gene TRBV5-4, with D possibly matching TRBD1 (5 bases). Germline CDR1 SGHNT, CDR2 YYREEE (reference sequence). The CDR3 runs 14 residues. The ends were cut back, 0 bases at V and 4 bases at J, with 10 bases in the middle. The CDR3 coding sequence is TGTGCCAGCAGCTTGGATAGGACAACCTATGGCTACACCTTC. It is translated as CASSLDRTTYGYTF.

V usage is TRBV27 and J usage is TRBJ2-5; 11 bases are a match to TRBD2. This CDR3 spans 13 amino acids. Looked up from germline, CDR1 is MNHEY and CDR2 is SMNVEV (reference sequence). The junction had 6 bases not matched to a gene; V was cut back by 11 bases and J by 4 bases. This CDR3 is CAGGLAGGETQYF. The CDR3 DNA sequence: TGTGCCGGCGGGCTAGCGGGAGGAGAGACCCAGTACTTC.

This chain connects TRBV6-2 or TRBV6-3 to TRBJ2-7; 7 bases map to TRBD2. Looked up from germline, CDR1 is MNHEY and CDR2 is SVGEGT. This CDR3 region has 16 residues. Trimming removed 2 bases from V and 4 bases from J; junction bases left unmatched: 11. As DNA, the CDR3 is TGTGCCAGCAGTTACCCCTTTGCTAGCGGAATTTACGAGCAGTACTTC. Translating gives CASSYPFASGIYEQYF.